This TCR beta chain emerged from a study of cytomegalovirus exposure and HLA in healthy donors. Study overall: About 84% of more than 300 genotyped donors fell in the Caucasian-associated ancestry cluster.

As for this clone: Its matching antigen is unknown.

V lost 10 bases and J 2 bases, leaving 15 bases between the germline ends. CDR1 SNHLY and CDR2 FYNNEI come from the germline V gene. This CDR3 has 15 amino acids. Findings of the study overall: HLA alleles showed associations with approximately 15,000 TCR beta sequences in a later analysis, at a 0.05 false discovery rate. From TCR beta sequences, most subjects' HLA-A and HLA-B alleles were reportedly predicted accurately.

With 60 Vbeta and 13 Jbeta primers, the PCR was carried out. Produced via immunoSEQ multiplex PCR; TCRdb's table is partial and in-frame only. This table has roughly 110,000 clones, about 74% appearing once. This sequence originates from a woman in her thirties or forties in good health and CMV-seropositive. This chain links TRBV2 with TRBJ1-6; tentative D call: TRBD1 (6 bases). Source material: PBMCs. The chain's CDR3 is CATTGGSAYNSPLHF. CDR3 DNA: TGTGCCACTACGGGGGGCAGCGCCTATAATTCACCCCTCCACTTT.